Sequencing of this T cell receptor beta chain was carried out in a study of T cell responses to AZD1222 COVID-19 vaccine. Study summary: Pooling was applied to second doses at about 4 or about 12 weeks. Notes on the study in general: White British donors predominated, females outnumbered males, and clonal diversity was possibly underestimated.

Germline CDR1 and CDR2: SGHNT and YENEEA. The CDR3 is 16 residues long. Losses at the gene ends were 3 bases for V and 5 bases for J; bases not matched to a gene: 10. Profiling relied on immunoSEQ multiplex PCR, and the TCRdb table lists in-frame clones only, not all of them. Of 99,000 or so clones listed, 88% are singletons. On this clone itself: The antigen is unknown.

This clonotype was sampled from an adult in good health. The specimen comprised peripheral blood, sampled on day 0 of AZD1222 vaccination. The J gene is TRBJ2-3, the V gene TRBV11-3; 8 bases line up with TRBD2. Here the CDR3 reads CASSFKRGLRGDTQYF. CDR3 DNA sequence: TGTGCCAGCAGCTTTAAGCGGGGGCTGCGGGGAGATACGCAGTATTTT. Variable domain in full (rest from reference TRBV11-3 and TRBJ2-3): EAGVVQSPRYKIIEKKQPVAFWCNPISGHNTLYWYLQNLGQGPELLIRYENEEAVDDSQLPKDRFSAERLKGVDSTLKIQPAELGDSAVYLCASSFKRGLRGDTQYFGPGTRLTVL.